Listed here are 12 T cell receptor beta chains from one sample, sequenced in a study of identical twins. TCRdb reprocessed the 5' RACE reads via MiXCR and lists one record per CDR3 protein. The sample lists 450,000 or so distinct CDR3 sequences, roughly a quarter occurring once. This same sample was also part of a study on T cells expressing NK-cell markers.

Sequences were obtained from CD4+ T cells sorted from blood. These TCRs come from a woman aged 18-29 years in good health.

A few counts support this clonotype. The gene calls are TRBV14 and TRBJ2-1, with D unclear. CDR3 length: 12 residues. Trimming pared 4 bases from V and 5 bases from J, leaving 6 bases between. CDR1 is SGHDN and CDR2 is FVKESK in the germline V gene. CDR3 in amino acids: CASSRKDNEQFF. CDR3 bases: TGTGCCAGCAGCCGGAAAGACAATGAGCAGTTCTTC.

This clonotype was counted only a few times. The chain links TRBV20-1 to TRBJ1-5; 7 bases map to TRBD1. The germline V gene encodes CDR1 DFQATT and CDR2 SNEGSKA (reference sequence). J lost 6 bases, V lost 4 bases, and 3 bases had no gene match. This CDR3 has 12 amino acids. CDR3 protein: CSATGGGQPQHF. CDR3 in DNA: TGCAGTGCTACAGGGGGGGGTCAGCCCCAGCATTTT.

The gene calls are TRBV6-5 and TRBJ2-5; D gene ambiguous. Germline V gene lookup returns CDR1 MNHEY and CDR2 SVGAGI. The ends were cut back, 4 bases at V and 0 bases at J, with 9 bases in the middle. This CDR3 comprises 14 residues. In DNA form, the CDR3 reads TGTGCCAGCAGTTCGTCCAGACACCAAGAGACCCAGTACTTC. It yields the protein CASSSSRHQETQYF.

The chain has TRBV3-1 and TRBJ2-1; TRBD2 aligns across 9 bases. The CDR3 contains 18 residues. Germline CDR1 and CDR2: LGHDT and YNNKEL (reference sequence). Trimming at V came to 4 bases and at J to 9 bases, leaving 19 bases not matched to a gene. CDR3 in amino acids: CASSLIRLAADRESEQFF. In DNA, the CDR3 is TGTGCCAGCAGCCTGATTAGACTAGCGGCTGACCGGGAGAGTGAGCAGTTCTTC.

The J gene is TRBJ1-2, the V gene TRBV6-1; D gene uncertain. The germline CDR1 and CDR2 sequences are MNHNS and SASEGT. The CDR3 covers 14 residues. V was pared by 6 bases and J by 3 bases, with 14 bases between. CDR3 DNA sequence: TGTGCCAGCAGCTTTGCCCTTGAAGACTATGGCTACACCTTC. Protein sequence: CASSFALEDYGYTF.

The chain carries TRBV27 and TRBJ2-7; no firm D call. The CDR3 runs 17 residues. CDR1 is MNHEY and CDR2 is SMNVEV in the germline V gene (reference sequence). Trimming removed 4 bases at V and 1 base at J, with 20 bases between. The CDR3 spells CASSSKLTALLSYEQYF. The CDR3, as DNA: TGTGCCAGCAGTTCCAAACTGACTGCGTTATTATCCTACGAGCAGTACTTC.

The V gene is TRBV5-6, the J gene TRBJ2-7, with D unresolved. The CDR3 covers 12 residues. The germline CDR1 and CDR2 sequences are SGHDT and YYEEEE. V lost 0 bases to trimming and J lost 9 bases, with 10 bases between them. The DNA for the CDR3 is TGTGCCAGCAGCTTGGGGCCCCAGAGGCAGTACTTC. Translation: CASSLGPQRQYF. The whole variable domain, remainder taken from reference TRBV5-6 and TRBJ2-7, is DAGVTQSPTHLIKTRGQQVTLRCSPKSGHDTVSWYQQALGQGPQFIFQYYEEEERQRGNFPDRFSGHQFPNYSSELNVNALLLGDSALYLCASSLGPQRQYFGPGTRLTVT.

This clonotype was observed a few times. The CDR3 protein is CASSLQLQGTAEAFF. CDR3 coding DNA: TGCGCCAGCAGCTTACAACTACAGGGGACTGCTGAAGCTTTCTTT. The V and J genes are TRBV5-1 and TRBJ1-1; 7 bases fit TRBD1. The V gene's germline CDR1 is SGHRS and CDR2 YFSETQ. Trimming removed 2 bases from V and 6 bases from J; junction bases left unmatched: 10. The CDR3 covers 15 residues.

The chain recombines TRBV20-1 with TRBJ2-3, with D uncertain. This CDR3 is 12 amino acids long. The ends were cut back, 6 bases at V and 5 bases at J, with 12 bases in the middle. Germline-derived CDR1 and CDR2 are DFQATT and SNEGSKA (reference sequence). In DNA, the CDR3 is TGCAGTGCCCCCCCTTATGAAGATACGCAGTATTTT. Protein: CSAPPYEDTQYF.

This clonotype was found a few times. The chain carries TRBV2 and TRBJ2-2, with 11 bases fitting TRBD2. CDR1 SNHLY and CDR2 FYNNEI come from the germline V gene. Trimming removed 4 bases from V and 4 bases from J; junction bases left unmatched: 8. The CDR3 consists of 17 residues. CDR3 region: CASSALTSGSLTGELFF. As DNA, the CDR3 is TGTGCCAGCAGTGCTCTCACTAGCGGGAGTCTCACCGGGGAGCTGTTTTTT.

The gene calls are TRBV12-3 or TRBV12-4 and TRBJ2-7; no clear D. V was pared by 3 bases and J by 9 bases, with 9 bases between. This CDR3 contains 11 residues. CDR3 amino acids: CASSLRLGQYF. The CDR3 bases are TGTGCCAGCAGTTTGAGGTTGGGGCAGTACTTC.

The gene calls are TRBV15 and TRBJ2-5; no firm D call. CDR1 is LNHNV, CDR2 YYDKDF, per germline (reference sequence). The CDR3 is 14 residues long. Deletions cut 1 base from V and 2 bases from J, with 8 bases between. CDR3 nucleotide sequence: TGTGCCACCAGCAGAGGGGCCGAGCAAGAGACCCAGTACTTC. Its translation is CATSRGAEQETQYF.